A selection of T cell receptor beta chains follows, all from one sample in a study of beta chain features in type 1 diabetes. Assay: immunoSEQ multiplex PCR; the TCRdb copy retains only in-frame clones and omits some. The repertoire holds hundreds of thousands of clones, with 11% to 15% as singletons. Sequencing used naive CD4+ T cells from blood. The origin of the receptors is a man aged 18 to 30 with type 1 diabetes. Each CDR3 is given with its conserved first and last residue. The order of the fields is V gene, CDR3 protein.

>TRBV6-5
CASSQLGDEQYF
>TRBV7-2
CASSRTGNSYNSPLHF
>TRBV7-2
CASSSGVAWSTDTQYF
>TRBV29-1
CSVDNTGSEAFF
>TRBV2
CASSGDGWNTEAFF
>TRBV18
CASSPPLAGGGYTF
>TRBV7-3
CASSPRGREANVLTF
>TRBV6-1
CASNLAGQETQYF
>TRBV30
CAWSAGTGNEKLFF
>TRBV19
CASRGTGGTEAFF
>TRBV2
CASSDREYEQYF
>TRBV27
CASSFRDRSEQYF
>TRBV19
CASSQQGGGQPQHF
>TRBV29-1
CSGNRGSEQFF
>TRBV19
CASSGAGRFNQPQHF
>TRBV5-1
CASSSTGKVAYEQYF
>TRBV4-1
CASRLAEPTRDEQFF
>TRBV5-1
CASSSLYKDTQYF
>TRBV28
CASGTASLGSQYF
>TRBV7-2
CASSGDRGNQPQHF
>TRBV5-6
CASSLRPGQPQHF
>TRBV5-1
CASSLDRVNTEAFF
>TRBV5-4
CASSHVLAGRTGDTQYF
>TRBV27
CASSLFIGTGPGEQYF